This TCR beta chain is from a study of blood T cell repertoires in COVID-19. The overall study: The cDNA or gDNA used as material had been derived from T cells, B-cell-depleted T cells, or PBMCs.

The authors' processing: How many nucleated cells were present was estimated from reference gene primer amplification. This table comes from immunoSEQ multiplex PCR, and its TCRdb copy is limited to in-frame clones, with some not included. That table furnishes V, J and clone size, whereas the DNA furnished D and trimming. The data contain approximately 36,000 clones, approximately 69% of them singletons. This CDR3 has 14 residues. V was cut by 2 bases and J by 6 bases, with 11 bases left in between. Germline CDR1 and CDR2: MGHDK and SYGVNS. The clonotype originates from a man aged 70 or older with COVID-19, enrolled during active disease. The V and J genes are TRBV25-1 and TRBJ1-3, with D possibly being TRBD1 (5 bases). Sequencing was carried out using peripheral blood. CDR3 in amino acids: CASSETGRENTIYF. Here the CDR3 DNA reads TGTGCCAGCAGTGAAACAGGACGAGAAAACACCATATATTTT.